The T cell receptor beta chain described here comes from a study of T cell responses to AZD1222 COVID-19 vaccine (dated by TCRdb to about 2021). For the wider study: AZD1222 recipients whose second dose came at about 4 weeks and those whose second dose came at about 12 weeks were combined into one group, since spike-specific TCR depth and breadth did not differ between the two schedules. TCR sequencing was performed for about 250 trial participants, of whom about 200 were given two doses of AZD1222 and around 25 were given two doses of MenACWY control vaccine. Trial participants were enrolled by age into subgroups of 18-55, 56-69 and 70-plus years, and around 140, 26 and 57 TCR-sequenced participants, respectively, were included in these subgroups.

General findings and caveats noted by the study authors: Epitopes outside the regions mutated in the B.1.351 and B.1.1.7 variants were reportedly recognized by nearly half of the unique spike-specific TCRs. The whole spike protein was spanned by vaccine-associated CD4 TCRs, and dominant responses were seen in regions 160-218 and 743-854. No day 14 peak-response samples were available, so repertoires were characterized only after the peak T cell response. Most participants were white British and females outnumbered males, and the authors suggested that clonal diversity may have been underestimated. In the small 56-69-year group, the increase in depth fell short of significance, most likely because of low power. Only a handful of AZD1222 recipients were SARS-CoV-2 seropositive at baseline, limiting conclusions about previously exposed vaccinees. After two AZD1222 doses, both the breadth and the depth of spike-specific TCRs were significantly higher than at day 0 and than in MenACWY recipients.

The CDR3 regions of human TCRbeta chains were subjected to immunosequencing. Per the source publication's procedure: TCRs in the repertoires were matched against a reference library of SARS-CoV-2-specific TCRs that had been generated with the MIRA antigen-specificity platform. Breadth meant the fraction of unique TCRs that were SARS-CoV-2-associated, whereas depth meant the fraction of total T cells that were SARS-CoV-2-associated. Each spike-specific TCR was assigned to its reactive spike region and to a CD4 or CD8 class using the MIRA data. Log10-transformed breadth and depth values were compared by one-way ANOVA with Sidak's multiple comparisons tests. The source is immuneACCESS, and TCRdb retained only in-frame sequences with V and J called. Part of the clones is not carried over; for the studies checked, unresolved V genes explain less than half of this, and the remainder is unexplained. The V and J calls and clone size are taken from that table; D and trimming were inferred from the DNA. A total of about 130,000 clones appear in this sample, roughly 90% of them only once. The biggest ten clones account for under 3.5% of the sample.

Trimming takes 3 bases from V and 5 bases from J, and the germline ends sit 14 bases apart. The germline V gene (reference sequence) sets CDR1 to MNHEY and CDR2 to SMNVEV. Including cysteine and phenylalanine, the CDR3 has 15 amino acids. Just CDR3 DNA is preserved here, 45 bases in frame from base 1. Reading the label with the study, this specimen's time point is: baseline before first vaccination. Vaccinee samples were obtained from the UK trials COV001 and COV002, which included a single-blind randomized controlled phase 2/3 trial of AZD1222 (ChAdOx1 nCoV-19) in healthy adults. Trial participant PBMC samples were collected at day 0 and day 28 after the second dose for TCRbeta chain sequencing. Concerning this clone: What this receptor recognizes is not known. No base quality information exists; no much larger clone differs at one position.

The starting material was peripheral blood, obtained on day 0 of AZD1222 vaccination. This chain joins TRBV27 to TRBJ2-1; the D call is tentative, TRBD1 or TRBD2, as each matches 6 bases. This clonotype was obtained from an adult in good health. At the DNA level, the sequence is TGTGCCAGCAGTTTTTGGGGGGCGCGGCACAATGAGCAGTTCTTC. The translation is CASSFWGARHNEQFF.